This TCR beta chain was profiled in a study of low-dose radiotherapy and immunotherapy resistance in tumors. CDR1 is DFQATT, CDR2 SNEGSKA, per germline (reference sequence). V lost 0 bases to trimming and J lost 2 bases, with 14 bases between them. CDR3 length equals 16 residues. Time point described: before trial treatment. Covering alpha and beta chains, TRAV- and TRBV-specific primers were used for the first-strand cDNA. It was with a constant-region primer and a V-primer adapter that TCRs were amplified over approximately 20 PCR cycles. TCRdb used MiXCR to reprocess the reads, holding one entry per CDR3 protein. The table records 60,000 to 90,000 distinct CDR3 sequences, around 32% of them present only once.

Sequenced material: PBMCs, taken before treatment. This clonotype was obtained from a female donor with ovarian cancer. The chain recombines TRBV20-1 with TRBJ2-1; D unresolved. The CDR3 bases are TGCAGTGCTAGAGATGGTACGGGTTTACCCTACAATGAGCAGTTCTTC. Amino acids: CSARDGTGLPYNEQFF.